This TCR beta chain was sequenced for a study of blood T cell repertoires in COVID-19. Study details: Specimens from acute and convalescent COVID-19 originated in the United States, Italy and Spain.

J gave up 12 bases and V 0 bases, and 9 bases lay outside the gene matches. CDR1 is SGHNT, CDR2 YYREEE, per germline (reference sequence). CDR3 size: 15 residues. Clones were sequenced by immunoSEQ multiplex PCR, and TCRdb holds only the in-frame ones, with some missing. Of around 170,000 clones listed, about 88% were seen once; the top ten hold about 0.6%. This sequence was found in a man between 60 and 75 years old with COVID-19, enrolled during active disease. The material sequenced was peripheral blood. The chain employs TRBV5-4 and TRBJ1-6, with 7 bases lining up with TRBD1. The CDR3 loop reads CASSLAGQAILPLHF. The CDR3 DNA follows: TGTGCCAGCAGCTTGGCAGGACAGGCTATTTTACCCCTCCACTTT.